This is a list of T cell receptor beta chains from one sample in a study of CD8+ T cells in alopecia areata. TCRdb keeps only in-frame clones here, not all; method: immunoSEQ multiplex PCR. The sample shows 120,000 or so clones, 35% to 40% of them seen only once. Sequenced sample: CD4+ T cells sorted from blood. The receptors originated from a human donor with alopecia areata. Both conserved end residues are part of each CDR3. Fields, in order: J gene, V gene, D gene, CDR3 protein. A D gene is named only where the DNA matches it firmly.

TRBJ2-7 TRBV7-2 - CASSLNGYEQYF
TRBJ2-7 TRBV5-1 - CASSLESYEQYF
TRBJ2-3 TRBV29-1 - CSVEGAGSTDTQYF
TRBJ2-7 TRBV27 - CASSRLRGEQYF
TRBJ2-5 TRBV5-1 TRBD1 CASSFGQGAFGETQYF
TRBJ2-3 TRBV27 TRBD2 CASSLSGLAAYLGTDTQYF
TRBJ1-2 TRBV29-1 - CSARAHDRSNYGYTF
TRBJ2-3 TRBV29-1 - CSVGGEAGRPDTQYF
TRBJ2-1 TRBV7-9 - CASSLVTLASYNEQFF
TRBJ2-3 TRBV29-1 TRBD1 CSVLRDRGGPDTQYF
TRBJ2-5 TRBV4-1 TRBD1 CASSQLATGGGETQYF
TRBJ2-7 TRBV29-1 - CSVVVRLSSYEQYF
TRBJ2-3 TRBV7-2 - CASSGWETDTQYF
TRBJ2-5 TRBV5-4 - CASSPTRETQYF
TRBJ1-1 TRBV30 - CAWSVSWGSMNTEAFF
TRBJ2-1 TRBV29-1 TRBD2 CSAKAGTTNNEQFF
TRBJ2-1 TRBV7-2 TRBD2 CASSAREAGALSSYNEQFF
TRBJ1-1 TRBV7-2 - CASSPQAVMNTEAFF
TRBJ2-1 TRBV5-1 TRBD1 CASSLQGQSGSYEQFF
TRBJ1-2 TRBV30 - CALSGAGYTF
TRBJ2-7 TRBV29-1 TRBD1 CSVSNRDRGTYEQYF
TRBJ2-7 TRBV2 - CASSDRAPYEQYF
TRBJ2-5 TRBV5-1 - CASSPDHRETQYF
TRBJ1-1 TRBV23-1 TRBD1 CASRIVTGDTEAFF
TRBJ1-4 TRBV2 - CASSVPGPYEKLFF
TRBJ2-5 TRBV2 TRBD1 CASKQQGAWETQYF
TRBJ2-4 TRBV4-3 - CASSQDARDRNIQYF
TRBJ2-2 TRBV7-9 - CASNSIRKGKTGELFF
TRBJ1-1 TRBV29-1 TRBD1 CSGARGLNTEAFF
TRBJ2-7 TRBV18 TRBD1 CASSPPGTAYEQYF
TRBJ1-2 TRBV7-9 - CASSFGGLGARNYGYTF
TRBJ2-1 TRBV23-1 - CASSQSEGDFNEQFF
TRBJ2-1 TRBV5-1 - CASSLLGNNEQFF
TRBJ2-1 TRBV6-5 TRBD1 CASSYNGQGGEQFF
TRBJ2-3 TRBV4-2 TRBD2 CASSQVMTPGLAGGWEDTQYF
TRBJ1-1 TRBV29-1 - CSVGRLTGTTEAFF
TRBJ2-2 TRBV14 TRBD1 CASRDRHTGELFF
TRBJ1-4 TRBV5-1 - CASSFQGSNEKLFF
TRBJ1-1 TRBV2 - CASRSQQGTGTEAFF
TRBJ2-3 TRBV30 - CAWSQGTDTQYF
TRBJ2-3 TRBV27 - CASSRSRFRDTQYF